This T cell receptor (beta chain) was captured in a study of blood T cell repertoires in COVID-19. Study-wide background: COVID-19 samples, acute and convalescent, were from the United States, Italy and Spain. Sources were T cells, B-cell-depleted T cells, or PBMCs; the material itself was cDNA or gDNA.

Germline V CDR1 and CDR2: SGDLS, YYNGEE. This CDR3 is built from 14 residues. Trimming took 1 base from V and 3 from J, leaving 10 bases between them. Original handling: Researchers report that nucleated cell counts were estimated from reference gene primer amplification. Sequencing used immunoSEQ multiplex PCR; TCRdb keeps in-frame clones, though not all of them. Clone size and V and J calls were adopted from that table, with D and trimming inferred from the DNA. This sample yields 100,000 or so clones, of which roughly 84% are seen a single time; less than 2.5% belongs to the top ten. The sequence was collected from a human donor in a cohort sampled during active COVID-19. The source material was peripheral blood. The V and J genes are TRBV9 and TRBJ2-5; possibly TRBD1 for D (6 bases). This CDR3 reads CASSVRAGEETQYF. Here the CDR3 DNA reads TGTGCCAGCAGCGTAAGGGCAGGGGAAGAGACCCAGTACTTC.